The T cell receptor (beta chain) described here comes from a study of blood T cell repertoires in COVID-19. Whole-study context: The United States, Italy and Spain provided the acute and convalescent COVID-19 samples. PBMCs, B-cell-depleted T cells, or T cells were the source of the cDNA or gDNA that made up the material.

Per the original methods: Nucleated cell counts were estimated from reference gene primer amplification. Repertoires were generated with immunoSEQ multiplex PCR, while TCRdb's copy carries only in-frame clones and drops some. V, J and clone size were drawn from that table, and D and trimming were deduced from the DNA. The sample holds around 140,000 clones; 75% to 85% are singletons and the top ten take roughly 3.6%. The germline V gene encodes CDR1 SGHTA and CDR2 FQGNSA. The CDR3 is 13 amino acids. Losses at the gene ends were 7 bases for V and 8 bases for J; bases not matched to a gene: 7. The chain has TRBV7-2 and TRBJ2-4; 8 bases map to TRBD2. Sequencing was done on a sample of peripheral blood. The source is a man between 65 and 85 years old who had recovered from COVID-19. The CDR3 region is CASKRGGSDIQYF. The CDR3 DNA is TGTGCCAGCAAACGGGGGGGGAGTGACATTCAGTACTTC. Based on the CDR3 plus reference TRBV7-2 and TRBJ2-4, the full variable domain is GAGVSQSPSNKVTEKGKDVELRCDPISGHTALYWYRQSLGQGLEFLIYFQGNSAPDKSGLPSDRFSAERTGGSVSTLTIQRTQQEDSAVYLCASKRGGSDIQYFGAGTRLSVL.